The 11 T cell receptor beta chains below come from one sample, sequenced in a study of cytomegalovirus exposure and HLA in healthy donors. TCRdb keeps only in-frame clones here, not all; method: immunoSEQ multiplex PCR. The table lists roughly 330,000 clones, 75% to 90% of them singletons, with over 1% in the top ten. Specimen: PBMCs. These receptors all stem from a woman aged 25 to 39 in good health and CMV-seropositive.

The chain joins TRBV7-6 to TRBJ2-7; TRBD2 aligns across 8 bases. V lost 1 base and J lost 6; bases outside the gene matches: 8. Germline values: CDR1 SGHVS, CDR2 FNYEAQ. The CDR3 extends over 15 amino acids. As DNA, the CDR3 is TGTGCCAGCAGCTTAGGTTCAGCGGGAGTGGGCGAGCAGTACTTC. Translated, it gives CASSLGSAGVGEQYF.

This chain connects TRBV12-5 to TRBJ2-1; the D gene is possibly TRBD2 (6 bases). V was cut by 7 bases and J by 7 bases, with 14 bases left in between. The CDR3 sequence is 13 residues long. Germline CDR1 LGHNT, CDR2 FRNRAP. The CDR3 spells CASAPSLANEQFF. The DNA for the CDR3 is TGTGCTAGTGCCCCTTCTCTAGCGAATGAGCAGTTCTTC.

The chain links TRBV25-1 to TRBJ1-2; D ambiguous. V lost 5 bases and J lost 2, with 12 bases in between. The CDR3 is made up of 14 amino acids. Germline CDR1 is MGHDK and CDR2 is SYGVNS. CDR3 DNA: TGTGCCAGCAGTCCCTCGGGCGGGAACTATGGCTACACCTTC. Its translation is CASSPSGGNYGYTF.

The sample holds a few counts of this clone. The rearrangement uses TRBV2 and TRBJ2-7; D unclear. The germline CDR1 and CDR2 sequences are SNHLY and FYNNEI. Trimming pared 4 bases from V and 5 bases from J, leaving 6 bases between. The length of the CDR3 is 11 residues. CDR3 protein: CASSVLNEQYF. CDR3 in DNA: TGTGCCAGCAGTGTGCTAAACGAGCAGTACTTC.

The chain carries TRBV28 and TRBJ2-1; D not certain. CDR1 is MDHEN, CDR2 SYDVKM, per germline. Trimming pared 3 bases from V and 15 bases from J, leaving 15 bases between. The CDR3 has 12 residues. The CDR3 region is CASSLPLTGTFF. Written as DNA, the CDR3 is TGTGCCAGCAGTTTGCCCTTGACGGGTACGTTCTTC.

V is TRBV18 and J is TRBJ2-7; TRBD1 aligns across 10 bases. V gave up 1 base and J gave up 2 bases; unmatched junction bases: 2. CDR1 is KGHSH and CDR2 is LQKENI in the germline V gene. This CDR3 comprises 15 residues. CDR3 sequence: CASSPLGTGAYEQYF. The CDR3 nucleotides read TGTGCCAGCTCACCACTAGGGACAGGGGCCTACGAGCAGTACTTC. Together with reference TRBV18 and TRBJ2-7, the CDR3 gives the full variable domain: NAGVMQNPRHLVRRRGQEARLRCSPMKGHSHVYWYRQLPEEGLKFMVYLQKENIIDESGMPKERFSAEFPKEGPSILRIQQVVRGDSAAYFCASSPLGTGAYEQYFGPGTRLTVT.

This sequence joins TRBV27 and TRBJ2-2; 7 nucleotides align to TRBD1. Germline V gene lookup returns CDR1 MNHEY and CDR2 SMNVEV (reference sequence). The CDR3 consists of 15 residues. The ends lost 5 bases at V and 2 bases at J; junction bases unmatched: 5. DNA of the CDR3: TGTGCCAGCAGTACACAGGGGTCTAACACCGGGGAGCTGTTTTTT. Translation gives CASSTQGSNTGELFF.

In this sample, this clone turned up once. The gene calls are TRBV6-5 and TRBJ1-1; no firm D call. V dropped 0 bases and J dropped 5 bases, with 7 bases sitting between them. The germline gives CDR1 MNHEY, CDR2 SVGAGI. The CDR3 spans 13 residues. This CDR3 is CASSYSPGTEAFF. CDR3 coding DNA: TGTGCCAGCAGTTACTCCCCCGGGACTGAAGCTTTCTTT.

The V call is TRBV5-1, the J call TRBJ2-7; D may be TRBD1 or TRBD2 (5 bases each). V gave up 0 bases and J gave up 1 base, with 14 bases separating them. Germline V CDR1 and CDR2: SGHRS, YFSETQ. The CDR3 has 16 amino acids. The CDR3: CASSLGTGGVSYEQYF. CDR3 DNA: TGCGCCAGCAGCTTGGGAACAGGAGGAGTTTCCTACGAGCAGTACTTC.

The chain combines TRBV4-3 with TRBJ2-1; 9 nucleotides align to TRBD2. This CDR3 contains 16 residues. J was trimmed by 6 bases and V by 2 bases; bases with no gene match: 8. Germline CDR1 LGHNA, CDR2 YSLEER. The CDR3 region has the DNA TGCGCCAGCAGCCAATACGGGACTAGCACCGTCAATGAGCAGTTCTTC. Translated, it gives CASSQYGTSTVNEQFF.

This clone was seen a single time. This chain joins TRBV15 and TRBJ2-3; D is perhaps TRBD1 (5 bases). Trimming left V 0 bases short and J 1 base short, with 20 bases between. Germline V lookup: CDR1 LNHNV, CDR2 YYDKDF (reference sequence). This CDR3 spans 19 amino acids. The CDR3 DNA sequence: TGTGCCACCAGCAGAGATTTTGGTTTGGGGCCCGGCGGCACAGATACGCAGTATTTT. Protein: CATSRDFGLGPGGTDTQYF.